A few counts support the clone carrying this TCR beta chain. Its antigen is currently unknown. A second PCR, run for roughly 6 to 11 cycles, used a sample-barcoded 5' primer plus a J-beta primer mix. TCRdb recomputed calls from the 5' RACE reads with MiXCR, one row per CDR3 protein. The repertoire holds about 970,000 distinct CDR3 sequences, 51% seen once, with 20% to 25% in the top ten. Peripheral blood samples of roughly 9.8 milliliters were drawn from each donor. The sample is drawn from a study of blood T cells in healthy people across ages. Study overall: Capturing about one barcoded beta molecule per two T cells was achieved by template switching.

Germline assignment: CDR1 LGHDT and CDR2 YNNKEL (reference sequence). There are 15 residues in the CDR3. Trimming pared 1 base from V and 1 base from J, leaving 11 bases between. Study-wide points: For the donors, CMV status was unknown and possibly confounded expanded clonotype changes.

The sample comprised blood. The V call is TRBV3-1, the J call TRBJ2-7; possibly TRBD2 for D (6 bases). The TCR was taken from a woman in her fifties or sixties in good health. The CDR3: CASSQGGRGSYEQYF. The CDR3 bases are TGTGCCAGCAGCCAAGGCGGGCGGGGATCCTACGAGCAGTACTTC.